The clone carrying this T cell receptor (beta chain) was found a few times. The source of the sample is a study of blood T cell repertoires in COVID-19. Study-level background: The study drew acute and convalescent COVID-19 samples from the United States, Italy and Spain. T cells, B-cell-depleted T cells, or PBMCs provided the cDNA or gDNA that served as material.

Germline V lookup: CDR1 LNHNV, CDR2 YYDKDF (reference sequence). Deletions cut 4 bases from V and 11 bases from J, with 20 bases between. The CDR3 is made up of 14 amino acids. Assay used: immunoSEQ multiplex PCR; TCRdb lists only in-frame clones, some missing. In the table there are 250,000 to 300,000 clones, around 85% of which are singletons. Sample: peripheral blood. The chain has TRBV15 and TRBJ1-1, with D perhaps TRBD1 (5 bases). This clonotype originated in a woman in her 70s with acute or convalescent COVID-19. The CDR3 DNA sequence: TGTGCCACCAGCAATACCGCCTACCGGGGGGGGGCTTTCTTT. This encodes CATSNTAYRGGAFF.